This TCR beta chain is from a study of T cell responses to AZD1222 COVID-19 vaccine. Overall study findings and caveats: The donor cohort was predominantly white British with a female majority, and clonal diversity may have been underestimated. Spike-specific TCR breadth and depth both grew after two AZD1222 doses.

Germline lookup yields CDR1 KGHDR and CDR2 SFDVKD. V shed 9 bases and J shed 0 bases, with 21 bases lying between them. The CDR3 sequence is 17 residues long. Only in-frame clones appear in the TCRdb table, and some are missing; sequencing was by immunoSEQ multiplex PCR. Here the sample spans 150,000 to 170,000 clones, roughly 90% being singletons. Concerning this clone itself: Its specificity is not known.

The clonotype comes from an adult in good health. Sequencing was performed on peripheral blood, taken on day 0 of AZD1222 vaccination. The chain has TRBV24-1 and TRBJ2-3; a weak D match, TRBD2 (6 bases). DNA of the CDR3: TGTGCCACCGGCGCACGGAGCAGAGGGAGGAGCACAGATACGCAGTATTTT. This encodes CATGARSRGRSTDTQYF.